The 28 T cell receptor beta chains below were found in one sample sequenced in a study of patients and donors after allogeneic stem cell transplantation. Using its own MiXCR run on the RT-PCR reads, TCRdb lists one record per CDR3 protein. Of about a million distinct CDR3 sequences listed, roughly 18% are singletons. Sequences were obtained from blood, either unsorted or a sorted T cell fraction (not recorded which). The receptors shown here come from a human donor who was either an allogeneic HSCT recipient or a stem cell or donor lymphocyte infusion donor (not recorded which). It is not recorded whose cells these are; they may come from a transplant donor.

J is TRBJ1-1 and V is TRBV20-1; 7 nucleotides line up with TRBD1. V gave up 6 bases and J gave up 0 bases; unmatched junction bases: 7. The CDR3 has 14 amino acids. Germline assignment: CDR1 DFQATT and CDR2 SNEGSKA (reference sequence). As DNA, the CDR3 is TGCAGTGCGGTGCGGGACAGCATGAACACTGAAGCTTTCTTT. Protein product: CSAVRDSMNTEAFF.

This sequence joins TRBV11-1 and TRBJ1-3; D not certain. V lost 4 bases, J lost 0 bases, and 19 bases lay in between. The CDR3 totals 18 residues. Germline CDR1 reads SGHAT; CDR2 reads FQDESV (reference sequence). The CDR3: CASSSPGGQPSSGNTIYF. CDR3 in DNA: TGTGCCAGCAGCTCCCCCGGCGGGCAGCCAAGCTCTGGAAACACCATATATTTT.

This clonotype was detected ten times or more. This chain connects TRBV29-1 to TRBJ1-1; D not certain. The germline gives CDR1 SQVTM, CDR2 ANQGSEA. Trimming removed 4 bases at V and 5 bases at J, with 8 bases between. This CDR3 has 11 amino acids. The CDR3: CSVAGRTEAFF. The CDR3 DNA sequence: TGCAGCGTTGCCGGAAGGACTGAAGCTTTCTTT.

This clonotype has a handful of counts. The chain links TRBV7-9 to TRBJ2-3, with 8 bases identical to TRBD1. The CDR3 runs 17 residues. Germline V gene lookup returns CDR1 SEHNR and CDR2 FQNEAQ (reference sequence). V lost 1 base to trimming and J lost 2 bases; unmatched junction nucleotides: 8. The DNA for the CDR3 is TGTGCCAGCAGCTTAGGCAGGGGGCGCCTGGCCACAGATACGCAGTATTTT. Residues: CASSLGRGRLATDTQYF.

This chain links TRBV6-5 with TRBJ1-1, with D possibly TRBD1 on 5 matching bases. The CDR3 has 14 amino acids. V was clipped by 1 base and J by 7 bases, with 13 bases between them. Germline V CDR1 and CDR2: MNHEY, SVGAGI. The CDR3, as DNA: TGTGCCAGCAGTTACTACGGACACCTCGTTGAAGCTTTCTTT. Protein sequence: CASSYYGHLVEAFF.

The chain recombines TRBV19 with TRBJ2-2; D ambiguous. Trimming left V 6 bases short and J 0 bases short, with 11 bases between. This CDR3 has 15 residues. CDR1 and CDR2 from the germline V gene are LNHDA and SQIVND (reference sequence). CDR3 DNA: TGTGCCAGTAGCCCGACGGCGGCGAACACCGGGGAGCTGTTTTTT. As protein: CASSPTAANTGELFF.

This chain joins TRBV20-1 and TRBJ2-5; D may be TRBD2 (6 bases). Germline V gives CDR1 DFQATT, CDR2 SNEGSKA (reference sequence). The V end lost 4 bases, the J end lost 4 bases, and 10 bases lay between the germline ends. The CDR3 sequence is 12 residues long. The CDR3 sequence: CSAIGRLETQYF. The CDR3 DNA reads TGCAGTGCTATAGGGAGGTTAGAGACCCAGTACTTC.

The gene calls are TRBV6-5 and TRBJ2-2; 10 bases match TRBD2. The V gene's germline CDR1 is MNHEY and CDR2 SVGAGI. With 2 bases clipped from V and 5 bases from J, the junction kept 2 bases outside the gene matches. This CDR3 has 15 amino acids. For the CDR3, the DNA is TGTGCCAGCAGTTACAGACTAGCGGGTACCGGGGAGCTGTTTTTT. Translating it yields CASSYRLAGTGELFF.

This clonotype showed up just once. V usage is TRBV11-3 and J usage is TRBJ1-1; D may be TRBD1 (5 bases). The CDR3 length is 15 residues. The germline V and J ends were trimmed by 1 base and 2 bases, with 11 bases remaining between them. Germline loops: CDR1 SGHNT, CDR2 YENEEA. CDR3 amino acids: CASSLGRQINTEAFF. CDR3 coding DNA: TGTGCCAGCAGCTTAGGCCGACAGATTAACACTGAAGCTTTCTTT.

This clonotype was counted once. J is TRBJ2-3 and V is TRBV20-1, with TRBD2 matching 9 bases. Germline V gene data show CDR1 as DFQATT and CDR2 as SNEGSKA (reference sequence). CDR3 size: 15 residues. V shed 4 bases, J shed 5 bases, and the junction held 10 bases outside the gene matches. The chain's CDR3 is CSATRAGGQRDTQYF. Written as DNA, the CDR3 is TGCAGTGCTACGAGGGCGGGGGGGCAAAGAGATACGCAGTATTTT.

This clonotype was counted at least ten times. CDR3 protein: CASSPSGGVGELFF. The DNA of the CDR3 is TGTGCCAGCAGCCCTAGCGGGGGAGTCGGGGAGCTGTTTTTT. The chain carries TRBV7-2 and TRBJ2-2; TRBD2 matches at 10 bases. Germline values: CDR1 SGHTA, CDR2 FQGNSA. The CDR3 has 14 residues. The V and J ends lost 5 bases and 7 bases, in that order; junction bases with no gene match: 4.

This chain joins TRBV20-1 and TRBJ2-5; TRBD2 matches at 7 bases. CDR3 length: 14 residues. CDR1 and CDR2 from the germline V gene are DFQATT and SNEGSKA (reference sequence). Germline trimming cut 1 base from V and 2 bases from J; bases unmatched to any gene: 4. CDR3 region: CSARAGRQQETQYF. In DNA, the CDR3 is TGCAGTGCTAGAGCCGGGAGGCAGCAAGAGACCCAGTACTTC.

The V and J genes are TRBV12-3 or TRBV12-4 and TRBJ1-2; D may be TRBD1 (6 bases). Trimming removed 7 bases from V and 6 bases from J, with 18 bases in between. This CDR3 has 14 amino acids. In DNA form, the CDR3 reads TGTGCCAGCACCCAAGGGGGTATCTACGATGGCTACACCTTC. The encoded protein is CASTQGGIYDGYTF.

There are many counts of this clonotype. This chain connects TRBV5-1 to TRBJ1-1; D gene uncertain. The CDR3 is 14 residues long. Germline loops: CDR1 SGHRS, CDR2 YFSETQ. Deletions cut 0 bases from V and 3 bases from J, with 9 bases between. CDR3 coding DNA: TGCGCCAGCAGCTTGGGACGCGGGGACACTGAAGCTTTCTTT. Translation: CASSLGRGDTEAFF.

The chain has TRBV30 and TRBJ2-3; D perhaps matches TRBD1 (5 bases). CDR3 length: 12 residues. The V end lost 4 bases, the J end lost 2 bases, and 7 bases lay between the germline ends. Germline V lookup: CDR1 GTSNPN, CDR2 SVGIG (reference sequence). CDR3 sequence (DNA): TGTGCCTGGACAGGGTACACAGATACGCAGTATTTT. Translating it yields CAWTGYTDTQYF.

This chain uses TRBV11-2 with TRBJ1-1, with 9 positions matching TRBD1. The CDR3 is 17 amino acids. From germline, CDR1 is SGHAT and CDR2 FQNNGV. The V segment lost 3 bases and the J segment 1 base; nucleotides outside the gene matches: 9. This CDR3 is CASSFSPSQGANTEAFF. CDR3 DNA: TGTGCCAGCAGCTTTTCACCGTCACAGGGGGCGAACACTGAAGCTTTCTTT.

In its sample, this clonotype was seen a few times. The DNA for the CDR3 is TGCGCCAGCAGCTTGGCTACTAGCGGGAACTACAATGAGCAGTTCTTC. Translating gives CASSLATSGNYNEQFF. This rearrangement joins TRBV5-1 to TRBJ2-1; 10 nucleotides line up with TRBD2. Germline CDR1 is SGHRS and CDR2 is YFSETQ. With 0 bases clipped from V and 3 bases from J, the junction kept 3 bases outside the gene matches. CDR3 length: 16 residues.

Only a few counts were recorded for this clonotype. V is TRBV5-1 and J is TRBJ1-1; no firm D call. CDR3 size: 15 residues. CDR1 is SGHRS and CDR2 is YFSETQ in the germline V gene. The germline V and J ends were trimmed by 0 bases and 4 bases, with 13 bases remaining between them. Here the CDR3 DNA reads TGCGCCAGCAGCTTGGAGGGCAGTTGGACCACTGAAGCTTTCTTT. Translated: CASSLEGSWTTEAFF.

The chain recombines TRBV7-9 with TRBJ1-1; D is ambiguous. Germline V lookup: CDR1 SEHNR, CDR2 FQNEAQ (reference sequence). The CDR3 is made up of 12 amino acids. V shed 5 bases and J shed 4 bases, with 8 bases lying between them. The DNA of the CDR3 is TGTGCCAGCAGCCCGCCTCTCACTGAAGCTTTCTTT. Translated: CASSPPLTEAFF.

This chain links TRBV6-2 or TRBV6-3 with TRBJ2-5; 12 bases fit TRBD2. This CDR3 is 15 amino acids long. Germline V gene lookup returns CDR1 MNHEY and CDR2 SVGEGT. V lost 7 bases and J lost 4; bases outside the gene matches: 7. The chain's CDR3 is CASIPGLAGRETQYF. The CDR3 bases are TGTGCCAGCATCCCAGGACTAGCGGGGAGAGAGACCCAGTACTTC.

This clonotype appeared a few times. The chain uses TRBV29-1 and TRBJ2-2, with D possibly TRBD2 on 5 matching bases. V lost 4 bases to trimming and J lost 6 bases, with 6 bases between them. The CDR3 sequence is 11 residues long. CDR1 SQVTM and CDR2 ANQGSEA come from the germline V gene. The CDR3 loop reads CSVGGPGELFF. CDR3 nucleotides: TGCAGCGTTGGAGGGCCCGGGGAGCTGTTTTTT.

This clonotype was found a few times. This chain joins TRBV12-3 or TRBV12-4 and TRBJ2-7, with D possibly matching TRBD1 (6 bases). The V and J ends lost 2 bases and 1 base respectively, with 9 bases between them. This CDR3 contains 14 residues. This CDR3 reads CASSLYDRSYEQYF. The CDR3 bases are TGTGCCAGCAGTTTATATGACAGGTCCTACGAGCAGTACTTC.

The V call is TRBV11-1, the J call TRBJ1-5, with D perhaps matching TRBD1 (6 bases). V lost 5 bases, J lost 6 bases, and 14 bases lay in between. CDR1 is SGHAT, CDR2 FQDESV, per germline (reference sequence). There are 14 residues in the CDR3. The CDR3 spells CASSLQGPSQPQHF. The DNA for the CDR3 is TGTGCCAGCAGCCTTCAGGGGCCGAGTCAGCCCCAGCATTTT.

V is TRBV4-3 and J is TRBJ2-3, with D perhaps TRBD1 or TRBD2 (7 bases each). The CDR3 runs 17 residues. V shed 5 bases and J shed 4 bases, with 22 bases lying between them. Germline V CDR1 and CDR2: LGHNA, YSLEER. The CDR3 coding sequence is TGCGCCAGCAGCTACGGGGGGAGGGGGCCGGGAGCAGATACGCAGTATTTT. This encodes CASSYGGRGPGADTQYF.

This clonotype was seen a few times. The V and J genes are TRBV12-3 or TRBV12-4 and TRBJ1-2, with 8 bases identical to TRBD1. With 6 bases clipped from V and 5 bases from J, the junction kept 11 bases outside the gene matches. The CDR3 consists of 15 residues. The CDR3 sequence is CASSRSDRESYGYTF. The CDR3 nucleotides read TGTGCCAGCAGCCGATCGGACAGGGAGAGTTATGGCTACACCTTC.

This clonotype was counted a single time. V is TRBV18 and J is TRBJ2-1; D is ambiguous. CDR3 size: 13 residues. V lost 2 bases to trimming and J lost 5 bases, with 7 bases between them. Looked up from germline, CDR1 is KGHSH and CDR2 is LQKENI. In DNA form, the CDR3 reads TGTGCCAGCTCACCAATAATCCACAATGAGCAGTTCTTC. It is translated as CASSPIIHNEQFF. Variable domain in full (rest from reference TRBV18 and TRBJ2-1): NAGVMQNPRHLVRRRGQEARLRCSPMKGHSHVYWYRQLPEEGLKFMVYLQKENIIDESGMPKERFSAEFPKEGPSILRIQQVVRGDSAAYFCASSPIIHNEQFFGPGTRLTVL.

The genes are TRBV20-1 and TRBJ2-7; TRBD2 aligns across 10 bases. Germline assignment: CDR1 DFQATT and CDR2 SNEGSKA (reference sequence). After removal of 0 bases from V and 2 bases from J, the junction contained 7 bases not matched to a gene. The CDR3 length is 16 residues. CDR3 loop: CSARDQEREGPYEQYF. DNA of the CDR3: TGCAGTGCTAGAGATCAGGAGCGGGAGGGACCCTACGAGCAGTACTTC.

Written as DNA, the CDR3 is TGTGCCAGCAGCTACAGGGAGGGGAACACTGAAGCTTTCTTT. Translated, it gives CASSYREGNTEAFF. The chain recombines TRBV7-9 with TRBJ1-1, with D tentatively TRBD1 (6 bases). V was shortened by 4 bases and J by 1 base, with 10 bases between the two germline ends. CDR3 length: 14 amino acids. The germline CDR1 and CDR2 sequences are SEHNR and FQNEAQ (reference sequence).